A selection of T cell receptor beta chains follows, all from one sample in a study of shared clonotypes between healthy human individuals. The assay was immunoSEQ multiplex PCR, and TCRdb's table has in-frame clones only and misses some. The table includes 2.3 million or so clones, 90% to 95% detected once. The sample taken for sequencing was naive CD4+ T cells from PBMCs. The receptors shown here come from a man between 18 and 29 years old in good health. Some clones in this sample may be carry-over from other donors' samples. Both conserved end residues are part of each CDR3. The D gene is left open where the match is weak. Only part of the rows carry a size: once, few, many, or a class if the clone is expanded.

D	J	size	V	CDR3	DNA
NA	TRBJ2-1	NA	TRBV5-1	CASRVSGSSYNEQFF	TGCGCCAGCAGGGTTAGCGGTTCCTCCTACAATGAGCAGTTCTTC
NA	TRBJ1-5	NA	TRBV30	CAWSVRGAGTGPQHF	TGTGCCTGGAGTGTAAGGGGGGCAGGGACTGGACCCCAGCATTTT
TRBD1	TRBJ2-7	NA	TRBV28	CASRAQGVRYEQYF	TGTGCCAGCAGAGCACAGGGGGTTCGCTACGAGCAGTACTTC
TRBD2	TRBJ2-1	NA	TRBV15	CATSRGSGRARHNEQFF	TGTGCCACCAGCAGAGGTAGCGGGAGAGCCAGGCACAATGAGCAGTTCTTC
NA	TRBJ2-2	NA	TRBV5-1	CASSLEGGPNTGELFF	TGCGCCAGCAGCTTGGAGGGAGGCCCGAACACCGGGGAGCTGTTTTTT
TRBD1	TRBJ1-2	NA	TRBV28	CASSLIFAGGGYTF	TGTGCCAGCAGTTTAATTTTCGCAGGGGGTGGCTACACCTTC
NA	TRBJ2-1	NA	TRBV30	CAWTLTGTYNEQFF	TGTGCCTGGACCCTCACAGGGACTTACAATGAGCAGTTCTTC
TRBD2	TRBJ2-7	once	TRBV5-1	CASSLGGSGAIYEQYF	TGCGCCAGCAGCTTGGGAGGTAGCGGGGCGATCTACGAGCAGTACTTC
NA	TRBJ2-7	NA	TRBV29-1	CSVEGGNFYEQYF	TGCAGCGTTGAGGGCGGGAACTTCTACGAGCAGTACTTC
NA	TRBJ2-3	NA	TRBV5-1	CASSPIRGVDTQYF	TGCGCCAGCAGCCCAATTAGGGGGGTTGATACGCAGTATTTT
TRBD1	TRBJ2-2	NA	TRBV7-9	CASSRQGGSGELFF	TGTGCCAGCAGCAGACAGGGCGGGTCCGGGGAGCTGTTTTTT
TRBD1	TRBJ2-2	once	TRBV2	CASRDRGRGNTGELFF	TGTGCCAGCAGAGACAGGGGGCGCGGAAACACCGGGGAGCTGTTTTTT
TRBD2	TRBJ2-1	NA	TRBV5-1	CASSLEAGVSYNEQFF	TGCGCCAGCAGCTTGGAGGCGGGAGTCTCCTACAATGAGCAGTTCTTC
NA	TRBJ1-1	NA	TRBV28	CATSPRGTEAFF	TGTGCCACCTCCCCCAGGGGCACTGAAGCTTTCTTT
NA	TRBJ2-1	NA	TRBV14	CASSQGRPNEQFF	TGTGCCAGCAGCCAAGGACGTCCTAATGAGCAGTTCTTC
TRBD2	TRBJ2-1	NA	TRBV7-2	CASSPMAGAYNEQFF	TGTGCCAGCAGCCCAATGGCGGGGGCCTACAATGAGCAGTTCTTC
TRBD1	TRBJ2-5	once	TRBV5-6	CASSPDRGLRGETQYF	TGTGCCAGCAGCCCAGACAGGGGGCTGCGTGGTGAGACCCAGTACTTC
TRBD1	TRBJ1-4	NA	TRBV19	CASRGTGRATNEKLFF	TGTGCCAGCCGCGGGACAGGGAGAGCAACTAATGAAAAACTGTTTTTT
TRBD1	TRBJ2-7	NA	TRBV28	CASRPQGAYEQYF	TGTGCCAGCAGGCCGCAGGGGGCCTACGAGCAGTACTTC
NA	TRBJ1-6	NA	TRBV5-1	CASSPLTRRGSPLHF	TGCGCCAGCAGCCCACTCACCCGTAGGGGTTCACCCCTCCACTTT
TRBD2	TRBJ2-3	NA	TRBV2	CASRSRGRGMADTQYF	TGTGCCAGCAGATCCCGTGGGAGGGGAATGGCAGATACGCAGTATTTT
NA	TRBJ2-6	NA	TRBV30	CAYIRGTGANVLTF	TGTGCCTACATACGGGGTACTGGGGCCAACGTCCTGACTTTC
NA	TRBJ2-7	few	TRBV28	CASSLWGYEQYF	TGTGCCAGCAGTTTATGGGGCTACGAGCAGTACTTC
NA	TRBJ2-5	NA	TRBV28	CASWTVGQETQYF	TGTGCCAGCTGGACAGTTGGCCAAGAGACCCAGTACTTC
NA	TRBJ1-5	NA	TRBV7-9	CASSSGQPGQPQHF	TGTGCCAGCAGCTCTGGACAGCCAGGTCAGCCCCAGCATTTT
TRBD2	TRBJ2-1	NA	TRBV19	CASSIGRLAGGYEQFF	TGTGCCAGTAGTATAGGGCGGCTAGCGGGAGGGTATGAGCAGTTCTTC
TRBD1	TRBJ1-1	NA	TRBV9	CASNEGAGGNTEAFF	TGTGCCAGCAACGAGGGGGCGGGCGGGAACACTGAAGCTTTCTTT
NA	TRBJ1-1	NA	TRBV7-3	CASKRTTNTEAFF	TGTGCCAGCAAAAGGACTACGAACACTGAAGCTTTCTTT
TRBD2	TRBJ2-1	NA	TRBV5-1	CASRLAGGSHNEQFF	TGCGCCAGCAGACTAGCGGGAGGGTCCCACAATGAGCAGTTCTTC
TRBD1	TRBJ1-3	once	TRBV9	CASSGGTTGTGNTIYF	TGTGCCAGCAGCGGAGGTACGACAGGGACTGGAAACACCATATATTTT
TRBD1	TRBJ2-7	NA	TRBV28	CASRRTGPYEQYF	TGTGCCAGCAGAAGGACAGGTCCCTACGAGCAGTACTTC
NA	TRBJ2-5	NA	TRBV6-5	CASSYWAGGPETQYF	TGTGCCAGCAGTTACTGGGCCGGGGGCCCAGAGACCCAGTACTTC
NA	TRBJ2-7	once	TRBV25-1	CASSERGQYEQYF	TGTGCCAGCAGTGAGCGCGGACAGTACGAGCAGTACTTC
NA	TRBJ2-1	NA	TRBV4-2	CASSLYSLREQFF	TGTGCCAGCAGCCTTTACTCGTTGCGTGAGCAGTTCTTC
NA	TRBJ2-2	NA	TRBV7-2	CASSLSGNTGELFF	TGTGCCAGCAGCCTTAGCGGGAACACCGGGGAGCTGTTTTTT
NA	TRBJ1-2	few	TRBV19	CASSTTNSFYGYTF	TGTGCCAGTAGTACTACGAATAGTTTCTATGGCTACACCTTC
TRBD1	TRBJ1-4	NA	TRBV28	CASSRPEQGAKLFF	TGTGCCAGCAGTCGCCCTGAGCAGGGGGCAAAACTGTTTTTT
NA	TRBJ2-1	NA	TRBV7-2	CASSLRPRGDEQFF	TGTGCCAGCAGCTTACGCCCCAGGGGCGATGAGCAGTTCTTC
NA	TRBJ1-2	NA	TRBV29-1	CSVAALANYGYTF	TGCAGCGTTGCGGCGCTAGCTAACTATGGCTACACCTTC
TRBD1	TRBJ1-1	NA	TRBV7-2	CASSPRTGANTEAFF	TGTGCCAGCAGCCCCCGGACAGGGGCGAACACTGAAGCTTTCTTT
NA	TRBJ2-6	once	TRBV28	CASSFLVSSGANVLTF	TGTGCCAGCAGTTTCTTGGTCAGCTCTGGGGCCAACGTCCTGACTTTC
NA	TRBJ2-1	once	TRBV28	CASSLPAAGSEQFF	TGTGCCAGCAGTTTGCCCGCCGCCGGGAGTGAGCAGTTCTTC
TRBD2	TRBJ2-1	NA	TRBV12-5	CASGLVVVREGPNEQFF	TGTGCTAGTGGTTTGGTAGTGGTGCGGGAGGGCCCCAATGAGCAGTTCTTC
NA	TRBJ2-2	once	TRBV7-9	CASSFRQGRGTGELFF	TGTGCCAGCAGCTTCCGACAGGGGAGGGGCACCGGGGAGCTGTTTTTT
NA	TRBJ1-4	NA	TRBV4-1	CASRERGGRSEKLFF	TGCGCCAGCAGGGAACGGGGGGGCAGGAGTGAAAAACTGTTTTTT
TRBD1	TRBJ2-3	NA	TRBV11-2	CASSRQGTLSTDTQYF	TGTGCCAGCAGCAGACAGGGAACGCTTAGCACAGATACGCAGTATTTT
TRBD2	TRBJ2-1	NA	TRBV7-9	CASSLASGSSYNEQFF	TGTGCCAGCAGCTTGGCTAGCGGGAGCTCCTACAATGAGCAGTTCTTC
NA	TRBJ1-1	few	TRBV5-1	CASSITGNTEAFF	TGCGCCAGCAGCATCACAGGGAACACTGAAGCTTTCTTT
NA	TRBJ1-2	NA	TRBV7-9	CASSRDSPGGYTF	TGTGCCAGCAGCCGCGACAGCCCCGGTGGCTACACCTTC
NA	TRBJ2-2	NA	TRBV7-9	CASSFGNLGDTGELFF	TGTGCCAGCAGCTTTGGCAACTTGGGGGACACCGGGGAGCTGTTTTTT
NA	TRBJ1-5	NA	TRBV11-2	CASSLASGNQPQHF	TGTGCCAGCAGCTTAGCTTCTGGCAATCAGCCCCAGCATTTT
NA	TRBJ2-7	NA	TRBV6-1	CASSSSAYEQYF	TGTGCCAGCAGTTCATCAGCCTACGAGCAGTACTTC
TRBD1	TRBJ2-1	NA	TRBV6-5	CASSYGTGVRRNEQFF	TGTGCCAGCAGTTATGGGACAGGGGTACGACGCAATGAGCAGTTCTTC
TRBD1	TRBJ2-7	NA	TRBV11-1	CASSINRGEQYF	TGTGCCAGCAGCATAAACAGGGGCGAGCAGTACTTC
TRBD1	TRBJ2-2	NA	TRBV7-9	CASSPYRGQGMNTGELFF	TGTGCCAGCAGCCCGTATAGGGGACAGGGTATGAACACCGGGGAGCTGTTTTTT